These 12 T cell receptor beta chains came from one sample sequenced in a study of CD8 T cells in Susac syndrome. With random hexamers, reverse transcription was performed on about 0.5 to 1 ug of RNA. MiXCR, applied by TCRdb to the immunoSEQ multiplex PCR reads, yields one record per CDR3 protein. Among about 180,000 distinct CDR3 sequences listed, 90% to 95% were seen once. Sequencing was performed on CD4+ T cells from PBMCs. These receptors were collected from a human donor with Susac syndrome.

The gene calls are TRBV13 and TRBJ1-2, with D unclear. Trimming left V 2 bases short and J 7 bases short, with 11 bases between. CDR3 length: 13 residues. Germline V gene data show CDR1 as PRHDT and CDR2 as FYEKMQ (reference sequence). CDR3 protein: CASSLKGYGGYTF. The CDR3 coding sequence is TGTGCCAGCAGCTTAAAGGGTTATGGTGGCTACACCTTC.

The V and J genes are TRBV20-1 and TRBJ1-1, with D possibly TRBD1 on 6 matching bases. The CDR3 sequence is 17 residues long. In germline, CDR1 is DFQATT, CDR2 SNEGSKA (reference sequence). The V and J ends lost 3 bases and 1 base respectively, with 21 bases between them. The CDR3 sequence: CSASTRGGGPTNTEAFF. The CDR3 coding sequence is TGCAGTGCTAGCACAAGGGGGGGCGGTCCCACGAACACTGAAGCTTTCTTT.

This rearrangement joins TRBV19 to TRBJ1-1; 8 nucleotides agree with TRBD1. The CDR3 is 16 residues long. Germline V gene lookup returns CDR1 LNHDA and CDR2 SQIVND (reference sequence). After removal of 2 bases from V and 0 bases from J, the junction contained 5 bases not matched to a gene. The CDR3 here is CASSIQAGGLNTEAFF. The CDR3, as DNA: TGTGCCAGTAGTATACAGGCAGGGGGCCTGAACACTGAAGCTTTCTTT. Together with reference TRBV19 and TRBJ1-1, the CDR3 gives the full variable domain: DGGITQSPKYLFRKEGQNVTLSCEQNLNHDAMYWYRQDPGQGLRLIYYSQIVNDFQKGDIAEGYSVSREKKESFPLTVTSAQKNPTAFYLCASSIQAGGLNTEAFFGQGTRLTVV.

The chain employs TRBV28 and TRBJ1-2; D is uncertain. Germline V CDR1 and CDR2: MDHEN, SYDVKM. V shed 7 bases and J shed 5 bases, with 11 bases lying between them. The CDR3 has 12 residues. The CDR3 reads CASNLGEYGYTF. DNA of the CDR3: TGTGCCAGCAACCTTGGGGAGTATGGCTACACCTTC.

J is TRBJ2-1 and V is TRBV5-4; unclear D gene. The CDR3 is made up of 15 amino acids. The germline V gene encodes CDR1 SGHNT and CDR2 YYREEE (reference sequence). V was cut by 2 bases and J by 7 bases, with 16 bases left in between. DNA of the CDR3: TGTGCCAGCAGCTTTCCACCTAGAGGTAATAATGAGCAGTTCTTC. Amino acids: CASSFPPRGNNEQFF.

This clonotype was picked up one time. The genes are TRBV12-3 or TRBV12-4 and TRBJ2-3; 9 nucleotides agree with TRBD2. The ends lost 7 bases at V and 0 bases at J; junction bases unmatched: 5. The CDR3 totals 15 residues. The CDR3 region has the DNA TGTGCCAGCACCCCGGCGGGGGGGAGCACAGATACGCAGTATTTT. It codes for CASTPAGGSTDTQYF.

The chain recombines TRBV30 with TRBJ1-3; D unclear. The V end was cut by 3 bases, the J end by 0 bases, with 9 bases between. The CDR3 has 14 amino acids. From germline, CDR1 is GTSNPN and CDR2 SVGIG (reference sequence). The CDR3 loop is CAWSPTSSGNTIYF. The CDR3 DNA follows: TGTGCCTGGAGCCCCACCAGCTCTGGAAACACCATATATTTT.

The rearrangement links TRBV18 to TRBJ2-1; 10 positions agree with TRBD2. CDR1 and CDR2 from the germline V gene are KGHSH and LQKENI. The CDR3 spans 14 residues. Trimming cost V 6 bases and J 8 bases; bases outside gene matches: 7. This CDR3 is CASSASGSGDEQFF. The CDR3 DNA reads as TGTGCCAGCTCCGCTAGCGGGAGTGGGGATGAGCAGTTCTTC.

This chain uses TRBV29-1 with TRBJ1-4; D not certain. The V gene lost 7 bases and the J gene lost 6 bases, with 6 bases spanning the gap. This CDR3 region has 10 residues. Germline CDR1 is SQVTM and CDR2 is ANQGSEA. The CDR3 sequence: CSAEDEKLFF. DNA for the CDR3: TGCAGCGCCGAGGATGAAAAACTGTTTTTT.

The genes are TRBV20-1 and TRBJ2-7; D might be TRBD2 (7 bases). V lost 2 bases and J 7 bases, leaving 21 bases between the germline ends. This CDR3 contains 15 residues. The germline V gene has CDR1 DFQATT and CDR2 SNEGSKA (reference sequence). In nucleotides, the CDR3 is TGCAGTGCTAGACCTGGGGGGGGCCCGAGTTTTGAGCAGTACTTC. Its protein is CSARPGGGPSFEQYF.

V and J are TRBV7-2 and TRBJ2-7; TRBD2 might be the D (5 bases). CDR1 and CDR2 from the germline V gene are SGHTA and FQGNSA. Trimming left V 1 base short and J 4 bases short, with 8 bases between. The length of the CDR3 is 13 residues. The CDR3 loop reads CASSLGGMYEQYF. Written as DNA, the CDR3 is TGTGCCAGCAGCTTAGGAGGGATGTACGAGCAGTACTTC. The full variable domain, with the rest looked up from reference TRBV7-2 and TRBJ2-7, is GAGVSQSPSNKVTEKGKDVELRCDPISGHTALYWYRQSLGQGLEFLIYFQGNSAPDKSGLPSDRFSAERTGGSVSTLTIQRTQQEDSAVYLCASSLGGMYEQYFGPGTRLTVT.

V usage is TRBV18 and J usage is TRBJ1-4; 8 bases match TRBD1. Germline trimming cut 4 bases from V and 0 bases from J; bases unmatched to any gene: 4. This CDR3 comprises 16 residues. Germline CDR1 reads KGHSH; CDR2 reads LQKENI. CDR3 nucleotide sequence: TGTGCCAGCTCACTCGACAGGGGTGCAACTAATGAAAAACTGTTTTTT. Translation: CASSLDRGATNEKLFF.